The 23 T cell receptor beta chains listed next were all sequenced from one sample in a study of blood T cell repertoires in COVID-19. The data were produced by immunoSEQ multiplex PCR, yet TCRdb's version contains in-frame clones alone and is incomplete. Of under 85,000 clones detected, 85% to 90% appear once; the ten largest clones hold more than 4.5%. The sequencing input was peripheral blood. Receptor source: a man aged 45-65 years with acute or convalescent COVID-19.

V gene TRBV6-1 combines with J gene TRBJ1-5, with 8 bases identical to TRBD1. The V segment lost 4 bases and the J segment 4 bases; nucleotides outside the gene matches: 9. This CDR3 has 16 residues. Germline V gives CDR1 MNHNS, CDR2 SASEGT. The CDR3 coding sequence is TGTGCCAGCAGTGTAAGTAGGACAGGGTCAAATCAGCCCCAGCATTTT. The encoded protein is CASSVSRTGSNQPQHF.

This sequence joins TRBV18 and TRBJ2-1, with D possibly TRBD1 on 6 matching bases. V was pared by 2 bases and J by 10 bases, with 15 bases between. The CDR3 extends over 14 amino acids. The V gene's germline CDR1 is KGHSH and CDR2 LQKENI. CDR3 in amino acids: CASSPIPTGPEQFF. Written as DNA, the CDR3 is TGTGCCAGCTCACCAATACCGACAGGACCAGAGCAGTTCTTC.

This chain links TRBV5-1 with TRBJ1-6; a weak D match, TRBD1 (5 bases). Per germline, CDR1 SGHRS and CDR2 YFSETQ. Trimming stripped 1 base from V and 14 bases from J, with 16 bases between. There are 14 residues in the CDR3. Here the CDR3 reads CASSLSLKQATLHF. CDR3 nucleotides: TGCGCCAGCAGCTTGTCCCTAAAACAGGCGACCCTCCACTTT.

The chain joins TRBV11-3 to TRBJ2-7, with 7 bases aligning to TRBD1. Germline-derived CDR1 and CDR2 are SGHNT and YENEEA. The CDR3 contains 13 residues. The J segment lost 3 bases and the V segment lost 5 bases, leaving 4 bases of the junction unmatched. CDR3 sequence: CASSRRQGYEQYF. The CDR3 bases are TGTGCCAGCAGCCGTCGACAGGGCTACGAGCAGTACTTC.

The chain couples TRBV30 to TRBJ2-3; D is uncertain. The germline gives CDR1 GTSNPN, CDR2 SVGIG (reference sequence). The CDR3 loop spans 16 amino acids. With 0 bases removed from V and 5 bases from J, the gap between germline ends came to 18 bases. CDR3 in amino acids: CAWSVRRGTLGDTQYF. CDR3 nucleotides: TGTGCCTGGAGTGTACGGAGAGGAACGCTAGGAGATACGCAGTATTTT.

CDR3 sequence (DNA): TGTGCCAGCAGTTCGATCCTGACACAAGTAAAAAACATTCAGTACTTC. It codes for CASSSILTQVKNIQYF. The gene calls are TRBV27 and TRBJ2-4, with D unclear. Trimming stripped 4 bases from V and 4 bases from J, with 17 bases between. This CDR3 is built from 16 residues. CDR1 and CDR2 (germline): MNHEY, SMNVEV (reference sequence).

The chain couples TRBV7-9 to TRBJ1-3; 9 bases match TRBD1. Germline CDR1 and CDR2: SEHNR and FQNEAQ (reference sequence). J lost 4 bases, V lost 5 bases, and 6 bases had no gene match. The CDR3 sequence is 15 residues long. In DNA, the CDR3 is TGTGCCAGCAGCCCAGGGACAGGGTCGGGAAACACCATATATTTT. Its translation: CASSPGTGSGNTIYF.

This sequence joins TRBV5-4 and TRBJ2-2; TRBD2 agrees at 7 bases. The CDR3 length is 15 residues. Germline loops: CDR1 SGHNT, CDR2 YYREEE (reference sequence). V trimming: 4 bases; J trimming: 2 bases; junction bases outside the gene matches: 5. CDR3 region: CASSTGTINTGELFF. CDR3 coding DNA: TGTGCCAGCAGCACCGGGACTATTAACACCGGGGAGCTGTTTTTT.

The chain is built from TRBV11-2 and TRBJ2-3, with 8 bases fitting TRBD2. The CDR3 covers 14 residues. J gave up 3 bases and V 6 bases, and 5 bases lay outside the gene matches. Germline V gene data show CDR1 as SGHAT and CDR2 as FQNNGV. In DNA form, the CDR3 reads TGTGCCAGCAGTTTTAGCGGGAAGACAGATACGCAGTATTTT. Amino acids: CASSFSGKTDTQYF.

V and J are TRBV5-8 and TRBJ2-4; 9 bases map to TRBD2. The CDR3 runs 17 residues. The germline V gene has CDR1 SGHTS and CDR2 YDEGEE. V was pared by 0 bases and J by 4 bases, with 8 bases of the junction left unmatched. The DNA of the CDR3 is TGTGCCAGCAGCTTGGGAACTAGCGGGTCAACTAAAAACATTCAGTACTTC. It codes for CASSLGTSGSTKNIQYF. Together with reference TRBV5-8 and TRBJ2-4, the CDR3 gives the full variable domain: EAGVTQSPTHLIKTRGQQATLRCSPISGHTSVYWYQQALGLGLQFLLWYDEGEERNRGNFPPRFSGRQFPNYSSELNVNALELEDSALYLCASSLGTSGSTKNIQYFGAGTRLSVL.

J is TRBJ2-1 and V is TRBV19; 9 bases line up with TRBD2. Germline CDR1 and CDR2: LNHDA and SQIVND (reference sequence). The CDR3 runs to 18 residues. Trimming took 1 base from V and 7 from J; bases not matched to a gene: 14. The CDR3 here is CASSIALAGRFSLNEQFF. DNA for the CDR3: TGTGCCAGTAGTATAGCCCTAGCGGGAAGATTTTCCTTGAATGAGCAGTTCTTC. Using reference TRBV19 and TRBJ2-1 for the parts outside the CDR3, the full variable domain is DGGITQSPKYLFRKEGQNVTLSCEQNLNHDAMYWYRQDPGQGLRLIYYSQIVNDFQKGDIAEGYSVSREKKESFPLTVTSAQKNPTAFYLCASSIALAGRFSLNEQFFGPGTRLTVL.

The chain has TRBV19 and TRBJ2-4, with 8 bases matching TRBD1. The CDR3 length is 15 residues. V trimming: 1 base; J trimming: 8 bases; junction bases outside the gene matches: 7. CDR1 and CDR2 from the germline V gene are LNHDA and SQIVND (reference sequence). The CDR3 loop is CASSIVRGLSDIQYF. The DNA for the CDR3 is TGTGCCAGTAGTATAGTCAGGGGGCTATCGGACATTCAGTACTTC. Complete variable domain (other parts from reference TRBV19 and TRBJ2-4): DGGITQSPKYLFRKEGQNVTLSCEQNLNHDAMYWYRQDPGQGLRLIYYSQIVNDFQKGDIAEGYSVSREKKESFPLTVTSAQKNPTAFYLCASSIVRGLSDIQYFGAGTRLSVL.

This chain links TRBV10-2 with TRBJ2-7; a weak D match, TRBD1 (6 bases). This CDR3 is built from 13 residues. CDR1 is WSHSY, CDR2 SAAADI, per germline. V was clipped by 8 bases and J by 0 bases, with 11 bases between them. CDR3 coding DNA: TGCGCCAGCGAACGGGACACCTCCTACGAGCAGTACTTC. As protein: CASERDTSYEQYF.

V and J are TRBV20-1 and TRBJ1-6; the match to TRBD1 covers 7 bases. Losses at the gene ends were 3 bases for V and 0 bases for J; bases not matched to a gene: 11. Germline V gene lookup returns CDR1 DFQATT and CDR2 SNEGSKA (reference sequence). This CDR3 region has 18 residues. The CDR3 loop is CSASRGQLSSSYNSPLHF. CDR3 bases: TGCAGTGCTAGTAGGGGACAGCTCTCGAGCTCCTATAATTCACCCCTCCACTTT.

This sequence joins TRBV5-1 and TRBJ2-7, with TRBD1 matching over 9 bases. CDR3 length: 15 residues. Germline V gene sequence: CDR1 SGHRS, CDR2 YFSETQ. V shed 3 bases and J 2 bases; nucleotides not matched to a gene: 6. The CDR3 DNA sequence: TGCGCCAGCAGCTCGGGACAGGGAGGCACCTACGAGCAGTACTTC. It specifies CASSSGQGGTYEQYF.

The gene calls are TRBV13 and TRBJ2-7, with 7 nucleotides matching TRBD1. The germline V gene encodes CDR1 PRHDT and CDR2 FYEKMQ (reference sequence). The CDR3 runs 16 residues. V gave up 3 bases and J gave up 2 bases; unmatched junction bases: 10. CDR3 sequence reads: CASSLEKGAPPYEQYF. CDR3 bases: TGTGCCAGCAGCTTGGAAAAGGGGGCGCCCCCCTACGAGCAGTACTTC.

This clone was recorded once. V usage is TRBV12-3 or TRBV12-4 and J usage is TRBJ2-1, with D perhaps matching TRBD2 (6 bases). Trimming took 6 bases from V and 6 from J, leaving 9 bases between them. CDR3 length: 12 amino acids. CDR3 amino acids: CASSQTSNEQFF. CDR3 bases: TGTGCCAGCAGCCAGACTAGCAATGAGCAGTTCTTC.

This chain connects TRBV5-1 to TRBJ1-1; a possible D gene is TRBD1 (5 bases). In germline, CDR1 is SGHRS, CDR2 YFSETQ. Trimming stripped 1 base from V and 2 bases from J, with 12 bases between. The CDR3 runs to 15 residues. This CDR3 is CASSLISGANTEAFF. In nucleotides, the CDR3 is TGCGCCAGCAGCTTGATCAGCGGGGCTAACACTGAAGCTTTCTTT.

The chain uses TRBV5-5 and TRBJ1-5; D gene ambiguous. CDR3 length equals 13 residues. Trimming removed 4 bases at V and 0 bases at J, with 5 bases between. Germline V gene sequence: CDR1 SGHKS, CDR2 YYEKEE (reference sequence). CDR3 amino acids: CASSADSNQPQHF. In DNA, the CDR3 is TGTGCCAGCAGCGCGGATAGCAATCAGCCCCAGCATTTT.

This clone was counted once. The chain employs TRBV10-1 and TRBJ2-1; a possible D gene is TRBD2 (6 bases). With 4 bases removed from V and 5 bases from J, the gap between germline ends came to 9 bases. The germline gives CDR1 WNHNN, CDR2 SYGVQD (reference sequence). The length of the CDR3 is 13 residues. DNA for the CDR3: TGCGCCAGCAGTGCCGGGACTCACAATGAGCAGTTCTTC. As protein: CASSAGTHNEQFF.

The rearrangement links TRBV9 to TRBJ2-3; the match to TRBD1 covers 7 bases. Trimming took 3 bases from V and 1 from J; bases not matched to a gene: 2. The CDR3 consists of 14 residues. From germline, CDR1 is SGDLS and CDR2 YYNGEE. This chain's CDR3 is CASSDDRGTDTQYF. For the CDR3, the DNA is TGTGCCAGCAGCGACGACAGGGGCACAGATACGCAGTATTTT.

This CDR3 is CASSPTSGFAGVQYF. CDR3 nucleotide sequence: TGTGCCAGCAGCCCTACTAGCGGGTTCGCTGGGGTGCAGTACTTC. This rearrangement joins TRBV11-3 to TRBJ2-7; 9 positions match TRBD2. V lost 5 bases and J lost 9; bases outside the gene matches: 14. CDR3 length equals 15 residues. Germline CDR1 SGHNT, CDR2 YENEEA.

CDR3 coding DNA: TGCGCCAGCAGCTTGGCCCAGGGTCCCCCCACAGATACGCAGTATTTT. Its translation: CASSLAQGPPTDTQYF. The V call is TRBV5-1, the J call TRBJ2-3; possibly TRBD1 for D (5 bases). This CDR3 region has 16 residues. Per the germline V gene, CDR1 is SGHRS and CDR2 is YFSETQ. Trimming cost V 0 bases and J 2 bases, with 13 bases left between them.